Each of the 11 T cell receptor beta chains below was sequenced from the same sample in a study of shared clonotypes between healthy human individuals. Using immunoSEQ multiplex PCR, the repertoire was profiled, and TCRdb retains in-frame clones only, with some absent. The sample contains some 2.3 million clones, just over 90% of which appear only once. Sequencing input: naive CD4+ T cells from PBMCs. Subset meaning: CD45RA+ positively selected. The receptors stem from a man between 18 and 29 years old in good health. Some clones in this sample may be carry-over from other donors' samples.

The chain couples TRBV19 to TRBJ1-1; D is possibly TRBD1 (5 bases). CDR1 LNHDA and CDR2 SQIVND come from the germline V gene (reference sequence). V lost 3 bases, J lost 4 bases, and 12 bases lay in between. CDR3 length: 14 amino acids. The CDR3 loop reads CASSIWGGPTEAFF. The CDR3 DNA reads as TGTGCCAGTAGTATCTGGGGGGGACCCACTGAAGCTTTCTTT.

The V call is TRBV5-1, the J call TRBJ2-7, with TRBD1 matching over 8 bases. Trimming cost V 4 bases and J 2 bases; bases outside gene matches: 8. CDR3 length: 15 amino acids. The germline V gene encodes CDR1 SGHRS and CDR2 YFSETQ. CDR3 residues: CASSLRGRETYEQYF. The CDR3 DNA sequence: TGCGCCAGCAGCCTCAGGGGGCGCGAAACCTACGAGCAGTACTTC. The full variable domain, its missing parts supplied by reference TRBV5-1 and TRBJ2-7, is KAGVTQTPRYLIKTRGQQVTLSCSPISGHRSVSWYQQTPGQGLQFLFEYFSETQRNKGNFPGRFSGRQFSNSRSEMNVSTLELGDSALYLCASSLRGRETYEQYFGPGTRLTVT.

The gene calls are TRBV7-2 and TRBJ2-5, with D perhaps TRBD2 (6 bases). The CDR3 extends over 12 amino acids. V lost 4 bases to trimming and J lost 4 bases, with 7 bases between them. CDR1 SGHTA and CDR2 FQGNSA come from the germline V gene. CDR3 loop: CASSWGVETQYF. The CDR3 nucleotides are TGTGCCAGCAGCTGGGGGGTAGAGACCCAGTACTTC.

The chain employs TRBV5-1 and TRBJ1-2; a weak D match, TRBD1 (6 bases). Germline V gene sequence: CDR1 SGHRS, CDR2 YFSETQ. Deletions cut 0 bases from V and 7 bases from J, with 13 bases between. The length of the CDR3 is 14 residues. Here the CDR3 reads CASSLEGHLLGYTF. The CDR3 nucleotides are TGCGCCAGCAGCTTGGAGGGACACCTCCTTGGCTACACCTTC.

The chain has TRBV11-2 and TRBJ2-7, with D unresolved. The CDR3 is 15 amino acids. With 1 base removed from V and 3 bases from J, the gap between germline ends came to 13 bases. From germline, CDR1 is SGHAT and CDR2 FQNNGV. The CDR3 spells CASSLGVGALYEQYF. The CDR3 bases are TGTGCCAGCAGCTTAGGAGTCGGCGCCCTCTACGAGCAGTACTTC.

The gene calls are TRBV5-4 and TRBJ2-7, with D perhaps assigned TRBD1 or TRBD2 (5 bases each). Germline V gene sequence: CDR1 SGHNT, CDR2 YYREEE (reference sequence). The CDR3 covers 15 residues. V lost 0 bases and J lost 3, with 13 bases in between. As DNA, the CDR3 is TGTGCCAGCAGCTTGGATAGGGGACGGTACTACGAGCAGTACTTC. It codes for CASSLDRGRYYEQYF.

This clone was seen just once. The gene calls are TRBV6-1 and TRBJ2-7; a weak D match, TRBD1 (5 bases). The CDR3 has 14 amino acids. CDR1 and CDR2 from the germline V gene are MNHNS and SASEGT. The V end lost 5 bases, the J end lost 1 base, and 12 bases lay between the germline ends. The CDR3 is CASSWGSGSYEQYF. CDR3 nucleotide sequence: TGTGCCAGCAGTTGGGGATCAGGGTCCTACGAGCAGTACTTC.

V is TRBV11-3 and J is TRBJ1-4; no clear D gene. Trimming removed 0 bases at V and 12 bases at J, with 11 bases between. Germline V gene data show CDR1 as SGHNT and CDR2 as YENEEA. There are 13 residues in the CDR3. In nucleotides, the CDR3 is TGTGCCAGCAGCTTAGAAGGCGGCTCTGAACTGTTTTTT. Protein product: CASSLEGGSELFF. Together with reference TRBV11-3 and TRBJ1-4, the CDR3 gives the full variable domain: EAGVVQSPRYKIIEKKQPVAFWCNPISGHNTLYWYLQNLGQGPELLIRYENEEAVDDSQLPKDRFSAERLKGVDSTLKIQPAELGDSAVYLCASSLEGGSELFFGSGTQLSVL.

The chain recombines TRBV10-1 with TRBJ2-7, with TRBD2 matching over 12 bases. V lost 6 bases and J lost 5; bases outside the gene matches: 8. This CDR3 spans 15 amino acids. CDR1 is WNHNN, CDR2 SYGVQD, per germline (reference sequence). The CDR3 reads CASSSGLAGSNEQYF. Written as DNA, the CDR3 is TGCGCCAGCAGCAGCGGACTAGCGGGATCCAACGAGCAGTACTTC.

This chain connects TRBV19 to TRBJ2-4; tentatively, D is TRBD2 (6 bases). The length of the CDR3 is 18 residues. The V and J ends lost 0 bases and 3 bases respectively, with 18 bases between them. The germline CDR1 and CDR2 sequences are LNHDA and SQIVND (reference sequence). CDR3 protein: CASSIDRAGNTIKNIQYF. The CDR3 bases are TGTGCCAGTAGTATAGATAGGGCGGGGAATACCATCAAAAACATTCAGTACTTC.

Regarding this clone: Additional DNA sequences in this sample encode the identical CDR3. J is TRBJ2-3 and V is TRBV9; no reliable D call. This CDR3 comprises 14 residues. Germline assignment: CDR1 SGDLS and CDR2 YYNGEE. The V and J ends lost 0 bases and 0 bases respectively, with 5 bases between them. This chain's CDR3 is CASSVGPSTDTQYF. In DNA form, the CDR3 reads TGTGCCAGCAGCGTAGGACCGAGCACAGATACGCAGTATTTT. Variable domain in full (rest from reference TRBV9 and TRBJ2-3): DSGVTQTPKHLITATGQRVTLRCSPRSGDLSVYWYQQSLDQGLQFLIQYYNGEERAKGNILERFSAQQFPDLHSELNLSSLELGDSALYFCASSVGPSTDTQYFGPGTRLTVL.